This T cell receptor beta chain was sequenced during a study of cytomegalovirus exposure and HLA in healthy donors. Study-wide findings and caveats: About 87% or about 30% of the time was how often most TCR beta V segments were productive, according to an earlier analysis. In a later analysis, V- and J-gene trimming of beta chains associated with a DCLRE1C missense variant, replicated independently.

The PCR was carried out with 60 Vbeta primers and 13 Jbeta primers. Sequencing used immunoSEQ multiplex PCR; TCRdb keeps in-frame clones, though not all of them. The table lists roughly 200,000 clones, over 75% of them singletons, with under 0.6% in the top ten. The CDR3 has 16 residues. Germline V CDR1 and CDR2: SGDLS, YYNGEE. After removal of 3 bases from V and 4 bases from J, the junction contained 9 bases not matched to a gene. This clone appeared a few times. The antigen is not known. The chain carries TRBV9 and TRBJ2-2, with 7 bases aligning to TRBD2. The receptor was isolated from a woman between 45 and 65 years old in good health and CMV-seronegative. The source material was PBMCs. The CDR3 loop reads CASSGRGGEFTGELFF. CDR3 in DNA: TGTGCCAGCAGCGGCCGGGGAGGGGAGTTCACCGGGGAGCTGTTTTTT.